These 26 T cell receptor beta chains were all obtained from the same sample, sequenced in a study of identical twins. Using its own MiXCR run on the 5' RACE reads, TCRdb lists one record per CDR3 protein. The sample contains 350,000 or so distinct CDR3 sequences, 7% to 9.5% of which appear only once. Sequenced input: naive T cells sorted from blood. Source of these receptors: a woman between 50 and 59 years old in good health.

In its sample, this clonotype was seen a few times. The V gene is TRBV21-1, the J gene TRBJ2-1; TRBD2, as called in the table, went unchecked against the DNA. TRBV21-1 is termed a pseudogene. This CDR3 has 19 amino acids. The CDR3 is CASSKLGLAGGKGYNEQFF. The CDR3 DNA reads as TGTGCCAGCAGCAAGTTAGGACTAGCGGGAGGGAAGGGGTACAATGAGCAGTTCTTC.

The genes are TRBV6-5 and TRBJ2-3; 11 bases fit TRBD2. Germline CDR1 is MNHEY and CDR2 is SVGAGI. The CDR3 sequence is 16 residues long. The trim removed 6 bases at V and 2 bases at J, leaving 7 bases unmatched. The CDR3 bases are TGTGCCAGCAGCCCCGGGACTAGCGGAATCACAGATACGCAGTATTTT. Residues: CASSPGTSGITDTQYF.

This clonotype was detected ten times or more. V gene TRBV5-1 combines with J gene TRBJ2-1; TRBD1 agrees at 7 bases. CDR1 SGHRS and CDR2 YFSETQ come from the germline V gene. The trim removed 4 bases at V and 1 base at J, leaving 8 bases unmatched. The CDR3 has 16 residues. The CDR3, as DNA: TGCGCCAGCAGCCCCCGACAGGGTCAGTCCTACAATGAGCAGTTCTTC. Its protein product is CASSPRQGQSYNEQFF.

V is TRBV29-1 and J is TRBJ1-1; D ambiguous. Germline values: CDR1 SQVTM, CDR2 ANQGSEA. Trimming pared 6 bases from V and 3 bases from J, leaving 11 bases between. This CDR3 is 12 amino acids long. The CDR3 nucleotides are TGCAGCGTATGGACTCTGGACACTGAAGCTTTCTTT. Its translation is CSVWTLDTEAFF.

This clonotype came up a few times. This chain uses TRBV12-3 or TRBV12-4 with TRBJ1-3; D gene uncertain. V was cut by 4 bases and J by 1 base, with 14 bases left in between. CDR3 length: 16 amino acids. This chain's CDR3 is CASSSYRMGSGNTIYF. The CDR3 DNA is TGTGCCAGCAGTTCCTACAGAATGGGGTCTGGAAACACCATATATTTT.

In its sample, this clonotype was seen many times. The chain has TRBV4-1 and TRBJ2-2; D is undetermined. The V gene lost 0 bases and the J gene lost 1 base, with 6 bases spanning the gap. The CDR3 loop spans 15 amino acids. Germline V gene lookup returns CDR1 MGHRA and CDR2 YSYEKL. CDR3 loop: CASSQEPRNTGELFF. CDR3 in DNA: TGCGCCAGCAGCCAAGAACCAAGGAACACCGGGGAGCTGTTTTTT.

The rearrangement uses TRBV5-1 and TRBJ2-1; D ambiguous. Per the germline V gene, CDR1 is SGHRS and CDR2 is YFSETQ. The length of the CDR3 is 12 residues. Trimming took 4 bases from V and 8 from J, leaving 10 bases between them. Here the CDR3 DNA reads TGCGCCAGCAGCCCAAGAGGTGATGAGCAGTTCTTC. As protein: CASSPRGDEQFF.

In its sample, this clonotype was seen a few times. V is TRBV14 and J is TRBJ2-1; no reliable D call. Germline-derived CDR1 and CDR2 are SGHDN and FVKESK. The CDR3 loop spans 12 amino acids. V lost 1 base, J lost 8 bases, and 6 bases lay in between. In DNA form, the CDR3 reads TGTGCCAGCAGCCAAGTTTCCGATGAGCAGTTCTTC. It translates to CASSQVSDEQFF. The full variable domain, completed using reference TRBV14 and TRBJ2-1, is EAGVTQFPSHSVIEKGQTVTLRCDPISGHDNLYWYRRVMGKEIKFLLHFVKESKQDESGMPNNRFLAERTGGTYSTLKVQPAELEDSGVYFCASSQVSDEQFFGPGTRLTVL.

This clonotype has a handful of counts. The rearrangement joins TRBV20-1 to TRBJ2-2, with 8 bases fitting TRBD2. The J segment lost 6 bases and the V segment lost 6 bases, leaving 9 bases of the junction unmatched. Germline CDR1 is DFQATT and CDR2 is SNEGSKA (reference sequence). The CDR3 extends over 14 amino acids. CDR3 protein: CSALVREGPGELFF. CDR3 bases: TGCAGTGCCCTCGTCCGGGAGGGCCCCGGGGAGCTGTTTTTT.

This rearrangement joins TRBV5-5 to TRBJ2-1, with D possibly TRBD2 on 6 matching bases. The length of the CDR3 is 14 residues. Trimming took 4 bases from V and 7 from J, leaving 15 bases between them. Germline lookup yields CDR1 SGHKS and CDR2 YYEKEE (reference sequence). The CDR3 bases are TGTGCCAGCAGCCGGGACTGGGGGGTGAATGAGCAGTTCTTC. Its translation is CASSRDWGVNEQFF.

V and J are TRBV15 and TRBJ2-1; no clear D gene. Germline V CDR1 and CDR2: LNHNV, YYDKDF (reference sequence). This CDR3 has 14 amino acids. V shed 2 bases and J shed 13 bases, with 18 bases lying between them. The CDR3 sequence: CATSRRADPTSQFF. Here the CDR3 DNA reads TGTGCCACCAGCAGAAGGGCTGACCCAACATCCCAGTTCTTC.

This clonotype was recorded a few times. CDR3 bases: TGTGCCAGCATGAGGACAGTCCACACCGGGGAGCTGTTTTTT. Translating gives CASMRTVHTGELFF. The chain is built from TRBV2 and TRBJ2-2, with D maybe TRBD1 (6 bases). V was pared by 7 bases and J by 3 bases, with 12 bases between. CDR1 is SNHLY, CDR2 FYNNEI, per germline. CDR3 length: 14 amino acids. The variable domain in full, with the rest retrieved from reference TRBV2 and TRBJ2-2, is EPEVTQTPSHQVTQMGQEVILRCVPISNHLYFYWYRQILGQKVEFLVSFYNNEISEKSEIFDDQFSVERPDGSNFTLKIRSTKLEDSAMYFCASMRTVHTGELFFGEGSRLTVL.

The chain is built from TRBV4-2 and TRBJ2-1; D uncertain. The CDR3 has 10 amino acids. CDR1 is LGHNA and CDR2 is YNFKEQ in the germline V gene. The V end lost 8 bases, the J end lost 9 bases, and 8 bases lay between the germline ends. As DNA, the CDR3 is TGTGCCAGCCTGGTGGGTGAGCAGTTCTTC. Its translation is CASLVGEQFF.

In this sample, this clonotype turned up a few times. J is TRBJ2-3 and V is TRBV7-9, with unresolved D. The V and J ends lost 0 bases and 6 bases respectively, with 19 bases between them. The CDR3 length is 17 residues. Germline V gives CDR1 SEHNR, CDR2 FQNEAQ (reference sequence). The CDR3 here is CASSLAGTVTFVDTQYF. The DNA for the CDR3 is TGTGCCAGCAGCTTAGCCGGCACAGTGACGTTCGTGGATACGCAGTATTTT.

The V gene is TRBV24-1, the J gene TRBJ2-4; no clear D gene. This CDR3 contains 15 residues. The germline V and J ends were trimmed by 7 bases and 0 bases, with 12 bases remaining between them. The germline V gene has CDR1 KGHDR and CDR2 SFDVKD. CDR3 sequence reads: CATSDGNPAKNIQYF. The DNA of the CDR3 is TGTGCCACCAGCGACGGTAATCCAGCCAAAAACATTCAGTACTTC.

This rearrangement joins TRBV5-4 to TRBJ2-7, with D perhaps matching TRBD2 (7 bases). V was clipped by 4 bases and J by 3 bases, with 20 bases between them. Germline assignment: CDR1 SGHNT and CDR2 YYREEE (reference sequence). The CDR3 sequence is 16 residues long. The CDR3 region is CASSPGGPGRNYEQYF. In nucleotides, the CDR3 is TGTGCCAGCAGCCCCGGGGGGCCGGGGAGGAACTACGAGCAGTACTTC.

This clonotype was counted only a few times. The V and J genes are TRBV5-1 and TRBJ1-4; TRBD1 is a possible D gene (6 bases). This CDR3 has 14 residues. V lost 0 bases and J lost 4, with 7 bases in between. The germline V gene has CDR1 SGHRS and CDR2 YFSETQ. This chain's CDR3 is CASSLDRVNEKLFF. The DNA for the CDR3 is TGCGCCAGCAGCTTGGACAGGGTTAATGAAAAACTGTTTTTT.

The CDR3 region has the DNA TGTGCCAGCAGTTTATCGGGACAGGGCCCCAATGAGCAGTTCTTC. It encodes CASSLSGQGPNEQFF. This chain uses TRBV27 with TRBJ2-1; 9 bases line up with TRBD1. With V trimmed by 0 bases and J by 6 bases, 3 bases remained unmatched. CDR3 size: 15 residues. Germline CDR1 reads MNHEY; CDR2 reads SMNVEV (reference sequence).

This clonotype was picked up a small number of times. Germline and junction disagree at one end, which may indicate a read error. The chain uses TRBV15 and TRBJ2-7; D is unclear. Germline loops: CDR1 LNHNV, CDR2 YYDKDF (reference sequence). The CDR3 extends over 13 amino acids. This chain's CDR3 is CATSRDRAGFTIF. CDR3 DNA: TGTGCCACCAGCAGAGATCGGGCAGGATTTACCATTTTC.

This clonotype was counted many times. The chain has TRBV5-1 and TRBJ2-2; TRBD2 might be the D (6 bases). The germline V gene has CDR1 SGHRS and CDR2 YFSETQ. The CDR3 has 16 residues. V was pared by 4 bases and J by 3 bases, with 16 bases between. The chain's CDR3 is CASSLTRERYTGELFF. In DNA, the CDR3 is TGCGCCAGCAGCCTGACCCGGGAGAGATACACCGGGGAGCTGTTTTTT.

In this sample, this clonotype turned up many times. The J gene is TRBJ2-1, the V gene TRBV28; D is unclear. V dropped 3 bases and J dropped 0 bases, with 12 bases sitting between them. CDR1 MDHEN and CDR2 SYDVKM come from the germline V gene. The CDR3 contains 16 residues. CDR3 loop: CASSFPERSSYNEQFF. CDR3 bases: TGTGCCAGCAGTTTCCCGGAGAGGAGCTCCTACAATGAGCAGTTCTTC.

The chain employs TRBV3-1 and TRBJ2-1; D remains unclear. CDR1 is LGHDT and CDR2 is YNNKEL in the germline V gene (reference sequence). V lost 0 bases to trimming and J lost 7 bases, with 10 bases between them. CDR3 length: 14 amino acids. CDR3 bases: TGTGCCAGCAGCCAAGAAAGAGTAACGAATGAGCAGTTCTTC. This sequence encodes CASSQERVTNEQFF.

This clonotype was counted a few times. This chain links TRBV6-6 with TRBJ2-1; TRBD1 or TRBD2 may be the D gene (6 bases each). CDR3 size: 15 residues. Deletions cut 5 bases from V and 6 bases from J, with 17 bases between. Germline-derived CDR1 and CDR2 are MNHNY and SVGAGI (reference sequence). The chain's CDR3 is CASSNRLGGSNEQFF. The CDR3 bases are TGTGCCAGCAGTAACAGACTGGGGGGCAGCAATGAGCAGTTCTTC.

In its sample, this clonotype was seen many times. This chain connects TRBV14 to TRBJ2-3; 9 bases match TRBD2. The V and J ends lost 1 base and 6 bases, in that order; junction bases with no gene match: 8. There are 16 residues in the CDR3. The germline gives CDR1 SGHDN, CDR2 FVKESK. The CDR3 bases are TGTGCCAGCAGCCAAGGCGGGAGGGCCGCCTCGGATACGCAGTATTTT. Protein: CASSQGGRAASDTQYF.

The rearrangement joins TRBV7-7 to TRBJ2-2; maybe TRBD1 (5 bases). This CDR3 is 14 amino acids long. The V gene's germline CDR1 is SSHAT and CDR2 FNYEAQ (reference sequence). The V and J ends lost 1 base and 4 bases respectively, with 7 bases between them. As DNA, the CDR3 is TGTGCCAGCAGCTTAGGGACAACCACCGGGGAGCTGTTTTTT. Amino acid sequence: CASSLGTTTGELFF.

This clonotype was seen ten or more times. The chain employs TRBV12-3 or TRBV12-4 and TRBJ2-5; D call uncertain. The length of the CDR3 is 13 residues. The germline V and J ends were trimmed by 6 bases and 2 bases, with 10 bases remaining between them. CDR3 DNA: TGTGCCAGCAGAATCCTGGGACAAGAGACCCAGTACTTC. It yields the protein CASRILGQETQYF.